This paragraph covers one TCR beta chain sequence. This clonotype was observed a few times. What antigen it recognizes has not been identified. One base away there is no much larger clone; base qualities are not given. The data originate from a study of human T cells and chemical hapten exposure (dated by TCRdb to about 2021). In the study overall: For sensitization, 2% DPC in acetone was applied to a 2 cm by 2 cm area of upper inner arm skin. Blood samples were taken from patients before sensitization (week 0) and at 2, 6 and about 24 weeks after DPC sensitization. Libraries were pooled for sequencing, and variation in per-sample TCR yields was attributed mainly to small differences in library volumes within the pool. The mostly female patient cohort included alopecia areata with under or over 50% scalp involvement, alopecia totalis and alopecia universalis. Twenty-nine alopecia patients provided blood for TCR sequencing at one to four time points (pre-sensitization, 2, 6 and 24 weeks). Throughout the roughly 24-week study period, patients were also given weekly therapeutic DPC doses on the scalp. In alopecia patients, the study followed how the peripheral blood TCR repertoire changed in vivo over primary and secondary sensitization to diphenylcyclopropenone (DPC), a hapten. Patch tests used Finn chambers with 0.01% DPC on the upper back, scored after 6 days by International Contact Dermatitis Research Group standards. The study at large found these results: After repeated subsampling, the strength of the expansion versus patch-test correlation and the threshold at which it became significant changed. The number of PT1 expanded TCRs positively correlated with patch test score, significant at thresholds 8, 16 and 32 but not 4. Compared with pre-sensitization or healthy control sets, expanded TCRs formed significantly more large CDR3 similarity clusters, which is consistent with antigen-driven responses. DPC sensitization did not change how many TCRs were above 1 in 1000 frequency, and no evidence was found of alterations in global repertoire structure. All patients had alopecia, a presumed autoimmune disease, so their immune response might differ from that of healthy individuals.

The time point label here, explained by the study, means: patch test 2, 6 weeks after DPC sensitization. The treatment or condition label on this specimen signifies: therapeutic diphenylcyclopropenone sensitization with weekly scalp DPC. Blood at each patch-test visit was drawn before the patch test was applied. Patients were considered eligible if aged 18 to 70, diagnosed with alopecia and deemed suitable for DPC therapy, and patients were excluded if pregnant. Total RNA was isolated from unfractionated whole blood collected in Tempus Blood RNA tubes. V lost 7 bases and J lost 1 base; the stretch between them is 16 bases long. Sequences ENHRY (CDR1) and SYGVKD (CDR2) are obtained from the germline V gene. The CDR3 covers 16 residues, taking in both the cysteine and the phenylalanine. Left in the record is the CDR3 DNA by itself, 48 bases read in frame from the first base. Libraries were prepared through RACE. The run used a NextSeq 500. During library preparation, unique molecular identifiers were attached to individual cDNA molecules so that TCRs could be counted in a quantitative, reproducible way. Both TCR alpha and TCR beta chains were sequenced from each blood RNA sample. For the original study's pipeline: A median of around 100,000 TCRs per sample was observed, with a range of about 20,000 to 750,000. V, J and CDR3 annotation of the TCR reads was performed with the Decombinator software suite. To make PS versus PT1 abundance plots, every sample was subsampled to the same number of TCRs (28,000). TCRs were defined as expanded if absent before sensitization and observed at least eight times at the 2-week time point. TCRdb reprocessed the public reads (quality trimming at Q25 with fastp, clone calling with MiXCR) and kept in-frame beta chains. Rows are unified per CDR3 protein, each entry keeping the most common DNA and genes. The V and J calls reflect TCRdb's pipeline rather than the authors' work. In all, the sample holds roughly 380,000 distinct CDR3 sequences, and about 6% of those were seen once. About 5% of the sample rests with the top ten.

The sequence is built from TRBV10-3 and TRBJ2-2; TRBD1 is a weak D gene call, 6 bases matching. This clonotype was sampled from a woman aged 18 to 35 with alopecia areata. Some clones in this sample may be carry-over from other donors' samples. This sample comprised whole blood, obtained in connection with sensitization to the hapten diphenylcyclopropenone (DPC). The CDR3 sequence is CAITGPQGKNTGELFF. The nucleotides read TGTGCCATCACCGGTCCTCAGGGGAAGAACACCGGGGAGCTGTTTTTT.